This TCR beta chain derives from a study of shared clonotypes between healthy human individuals (dated by TCRdb to about 2020). Notes on the research overall: A couple of women and a few men aged 18 to 49 years were included in the cohort. Per donor, three plates each were used for CD4 naive and CD4 memory, two for CD8 naive, and one for CD8 memory. To estimate repertoire size and how much clonotypes are shared between individuals, the study performed deep sequencing of blood TCR repertoires from roughly five healthy adults. To increase sequencing depth and limit assay-specific biases, different laboratories used diverse techniques to prepare libraries and sequence TCR repertoires. Between about 0.9 and 10 billion PBMCs per donor were obtained by leukapheresis. Broader findings and caveats from the paper: Estimated clonotype richness was generally larger for naive than for memory subsets. Clonotypes shared by all four sorted-subset donors showed higher generation probabilities than non-shared clonotypes. Sharing across a handful of donors was observed for around 5% of naive CD4, over 3% of naive CD8, roughly 2.3% of memory CD4, and around 0.4% of memory CD8 clonotypes. The small number of donors limited the genetic and exposure-history diversity represented. Incomplete sequencing was indicated by rarefaction of sorted-subset datasets, despite the large sequencing depth. Sampling was restricted to blood, and TCR repertoires in tissue are likely to differ from TCR repertoires in blood. Pairwise subsampling led to the expectation that sequencing depth would affect the degree of clonotype sharing among donors.

Using the deep immunoSEQ assay, multiplex PCR amplified TCR CDR3 regions from genomic DNA. Genomic DNA extracted from each cell subset was distributed evenly over all wells of several immunoSEQ 96-well plates, and each plate served as one replicate. For sorted subsets, approximately 200 ng of genomic DNA, equivalent to 30,000 or so T cell genomes, went into each replicate PCR. Purified libraries were quantified with a Qubit 3.0 fluorometer, sized on a Bioanalyzer 2100, and re-quantified with the KAPA Library Quantification kit. Every immunoSEQ 96-well plate was sequenced on a separate single-read 150-cycle Illumina NextSeq 550 flow cell. The original methods were these. The immunoSEQ output contained only junctional sequences without quality scores, so filtering could not match that applied to full-length reads. To assign V/J genes and CDR3, sequences were annotated using PyIR, a Python wrapper for IgBLAST v1.9, with IMGT germline references. Reads were filtered out if the reads had weak V/J assignments (E-value above 1e-6), no CDR3, stop codons, out-of-frame junctions, or ambiguous translated residues. V3J clonotypes were defined by identical inferred V gene, J gene, and CDR3 amino acid sequence. To compute the percentage overlap between repertoires, the number of shared unique clonotypes was divided by the size of the smaller repertoire. Three approaches were used to assess repertoire richness: RTK rarefaction, the Chao1 estimator, and Recon v2.1 estimates of unobserved clonotypes. OLGA was used to compute generation probabilities for all TCRbeta clonotypes that the gDNA method yielded from a handful of donors. In TCRdb, the immuneACCESS table is reduced to in-frame sequences with V and J assigned. These tables do not hold every clone; where another copy was compared, an unresolved V gene accounts for under half, and the others remain unexplained. That table furnishes V, J and clone size, whereas the DNA furnished D and trimming. Present in this sample are around 2.5 million clones, roughly 93% of which were seen just once. Approximately 0.35% of the sample is in the top ten clones.

As concerns this clone: Its antigen remains undetermined. Base-call qualities are not available, and no considerably larger clone is one nucleotide away.

The donors were healthy, HIV-negative adults who had no recently reported acute infections or vaccinations. All donors were Caucasian adults living in Nashville, Tennessee, USA. CD4+ T cells were enriched by magnetic negative selection; naive cells were then positively selected on CD45RA, and the negative fraction formed the memory subset. Blood was obtained by leukapheresis, after which PBMCs were separated by Ficoll-Histopaque density gradient centrifugation and cryopreserved in liquid nitrogen vapor phase. Purity and quantity of every magnetically sorted T cell population were checked by analytical flow cytometry. Genomic DNA was isolated from each sorted fraction and quantified by UV absorbance on a Nanodrop 2000c. V is clipped by 4 bases and J by 4 bases, and the sequence between their germline boundaries is 20 bases long. CDR1 is given as SGHRS and CDR2 as YFSETQ, both from the germline V gene. The CDR3 holds 17 amino acids from the cysteine to the phenylalanine. Only CDR3 DNA remains: 51 bases, in frame from the first base.

This TCR derives from a man aged 18 to 30 in good health. Some clones in this sample may be carry-over from other donors' samples. The sequencing input was naive CD4+ T cells from PBMCs. The sample's cell subset or site label is to be understood as: CD45RA+ positively selected. This chain is built from TRBV5-1 and TRBJ2-2, with no confident D gene call. At the DNA level, the sequence is TGCGCCAGCAGCCCGATATCGAGGACGCCGGGCACCGGGGAGCTGTTTTTT. Translated, it reads CASSPISRTPGTGELFF.